This T cell receptor beta chain was found in a study of blood T cells in healthy people across ages. Points from the study as a whole: TCR beta diversity per million T cells fell roughly linearly with age. Comparison with aged donors showed that long-lived donors had more naive CD4+ cells and higher diversity.

A second PCR of about 7 to 11 cycles used a sample-barcoded 5' primer and a J-beta primer mix. Paired-end reads containing CDR3 totaled no fewer than 3 million for each sample. One entry per CDR3 protein results from TCRdb running MiXCR on the 5' RACE reads. In the table there are approximately 690,000 distinct CDR3 sequences, 35% to 50% of which are singletons. In germline, CDR1 is MNHNS, CDR2 SASEGT. V was shortened by 5 bases and J by 11 bases, with 12 bases between the two germline ends. There are 11 residues in the CDR3. Isolation recovered at least 7 million PBMCs from every sample. This clonotype was seen only a few times. Its antigen is not known.

Input material: blood. This chain joins TRBV6-1 and TRBJ2-5, with a possible D match to TRBD2 (5 bases). The sequence came from an elderly man in good health. The CDR3: CASSRPGEQYF. The CDR3 nucleotides read TGTGCCAGCAGTCGTCCTGGGGAGCAGTACTTC.